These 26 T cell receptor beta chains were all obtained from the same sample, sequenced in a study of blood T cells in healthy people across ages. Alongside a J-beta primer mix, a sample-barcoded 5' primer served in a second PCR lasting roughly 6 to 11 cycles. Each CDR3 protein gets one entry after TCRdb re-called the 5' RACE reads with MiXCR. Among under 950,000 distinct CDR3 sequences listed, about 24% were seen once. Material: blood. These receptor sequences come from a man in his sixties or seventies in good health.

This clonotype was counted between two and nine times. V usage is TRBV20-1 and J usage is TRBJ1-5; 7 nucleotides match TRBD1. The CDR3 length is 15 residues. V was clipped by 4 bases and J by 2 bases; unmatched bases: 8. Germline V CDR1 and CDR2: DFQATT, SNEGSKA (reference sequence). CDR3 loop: CSAKTGPYGNQPQHF. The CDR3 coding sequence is TGCAGTGCTAAGACAGGGCCCTACGGCAATCAGCCCCAGCATTTT.

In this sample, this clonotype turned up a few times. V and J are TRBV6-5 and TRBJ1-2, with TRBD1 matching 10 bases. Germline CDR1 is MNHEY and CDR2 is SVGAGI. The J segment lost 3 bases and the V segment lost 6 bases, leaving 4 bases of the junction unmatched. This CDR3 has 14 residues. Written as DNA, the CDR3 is TGTGCCAGCAGGCGGACAGGGGGATACTATGGCTACACCTTC. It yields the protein CASRRTGGYYGYTF.

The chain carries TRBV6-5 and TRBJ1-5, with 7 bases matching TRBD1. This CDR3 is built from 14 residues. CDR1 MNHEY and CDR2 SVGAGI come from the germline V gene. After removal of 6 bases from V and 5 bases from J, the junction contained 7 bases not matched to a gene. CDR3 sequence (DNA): TGTGCCAGCAGACTAGACAGGGCCCATCAGCCCCAGCATTTT. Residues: CASRLDRAHQPQHF.

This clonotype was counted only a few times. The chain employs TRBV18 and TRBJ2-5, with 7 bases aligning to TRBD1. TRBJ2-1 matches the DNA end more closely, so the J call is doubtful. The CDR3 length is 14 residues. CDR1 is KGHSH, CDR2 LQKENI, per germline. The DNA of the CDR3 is TGTGCCAGCTCACAAGACAGGGTATGGAATGAGCAGTTCTTC. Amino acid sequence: CASSQDRVWNEQFF.

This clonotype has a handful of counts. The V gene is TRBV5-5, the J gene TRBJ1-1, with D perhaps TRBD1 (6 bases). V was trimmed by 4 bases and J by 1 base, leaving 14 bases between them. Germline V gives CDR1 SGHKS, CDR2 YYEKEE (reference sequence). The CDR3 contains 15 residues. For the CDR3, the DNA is TGTGCCAGCAGCCAGAGCGGGACACCGAACACTGAAGCTTTCTTT. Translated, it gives CASSQSGTPNTEAFF. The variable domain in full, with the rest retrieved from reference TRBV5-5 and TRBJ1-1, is DAGVTQSPTHLIKTRGQQVTLRCSPISGHKSVSWYQQVLGQGPQFIFQYYEKEERGRGNFPDRFSARQFPNYSSELNVNALLLGDSALYLCASSQSGTPNTEAFFGQGTRLTVV.

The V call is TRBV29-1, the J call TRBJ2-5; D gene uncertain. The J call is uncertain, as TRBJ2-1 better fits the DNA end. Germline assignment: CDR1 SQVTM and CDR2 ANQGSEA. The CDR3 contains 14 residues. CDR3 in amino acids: CSVEGTRSWDEQFF. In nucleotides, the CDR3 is TGCAGCGTTGAAGGTACCCGGTCGTGGGATGAGCAGTTCTTC.

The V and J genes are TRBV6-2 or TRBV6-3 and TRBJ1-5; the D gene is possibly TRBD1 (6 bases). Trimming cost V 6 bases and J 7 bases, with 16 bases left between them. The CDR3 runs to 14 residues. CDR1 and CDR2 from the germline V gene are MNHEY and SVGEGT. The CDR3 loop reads CASREQGLEQPQHF. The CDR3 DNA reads TGTGCCAGCAGAGAACAGGGCCTTGAACAGCCCCAGCATTTT.

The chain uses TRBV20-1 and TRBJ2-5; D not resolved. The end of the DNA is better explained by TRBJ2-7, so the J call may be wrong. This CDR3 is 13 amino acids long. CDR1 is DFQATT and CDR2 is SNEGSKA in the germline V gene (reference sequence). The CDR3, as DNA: TGCAGTGCTATCAGCCAAAACTCCTACGAGCAGTACGTC. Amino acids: CSAISQNSYEQYV.

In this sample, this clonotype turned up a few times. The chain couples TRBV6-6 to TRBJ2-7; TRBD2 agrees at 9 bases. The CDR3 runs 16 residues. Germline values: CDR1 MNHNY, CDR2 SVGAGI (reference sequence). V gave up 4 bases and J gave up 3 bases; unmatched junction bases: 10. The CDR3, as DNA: TGTGCCAGCAGTTCATCTCGGGCGGGGGGGTACTACGAGCAGTACTTC. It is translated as CASSSSRAGGYYEQYF.

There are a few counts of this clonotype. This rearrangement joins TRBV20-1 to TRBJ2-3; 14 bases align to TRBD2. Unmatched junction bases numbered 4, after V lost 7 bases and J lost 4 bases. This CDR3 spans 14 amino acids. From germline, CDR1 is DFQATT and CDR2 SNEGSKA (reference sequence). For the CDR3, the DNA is TGCAGTGTTCCGGGACTAGCGGGAGCAGATACGCAGTATTTT. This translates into CSVPGLAGADTQYF.

The CDR3 coding sequence is TGTGCCACCAGCCCTGAGTGGGGGACTGAAGCTTTCTTT. Translating it yields CATSPEWGTEAFF. The chain couples TRBV15 to TRBJ1-1; D might be TRBD1 (5 bases). V lost 5 bases to trimming and J lost 5 bases, with 12 bases between them. The CDR3 is made up of 13 amino acids. Germline loops: CDR1 LNHNV, CDR2 YYDKDF (reference sequence).

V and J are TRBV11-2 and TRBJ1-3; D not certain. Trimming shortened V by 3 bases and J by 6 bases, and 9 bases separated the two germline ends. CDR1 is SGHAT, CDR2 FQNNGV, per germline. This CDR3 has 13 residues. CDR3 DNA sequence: TGTGCCAGCAGCTTTCAGGTTGCAAACACCATATATTTT. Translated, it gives CASSFQVANTIYF.

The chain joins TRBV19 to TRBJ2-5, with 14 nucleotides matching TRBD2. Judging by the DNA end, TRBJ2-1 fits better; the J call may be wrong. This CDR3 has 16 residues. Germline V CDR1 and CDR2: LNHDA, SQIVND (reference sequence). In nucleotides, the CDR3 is TGTGCCAGTAGTATCGCGACTAGCGGGAGGGCCAATGAGCAGTTCTTC. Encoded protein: CASSIATSGRANEQFF.

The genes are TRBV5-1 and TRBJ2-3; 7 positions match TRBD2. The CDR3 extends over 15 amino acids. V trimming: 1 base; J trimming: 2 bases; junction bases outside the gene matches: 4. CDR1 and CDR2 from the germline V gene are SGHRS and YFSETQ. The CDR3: CASSLRGGNTDTQYF. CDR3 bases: TGCGCCAGCAGCTTGCGGGGAGGGAACACAGATACGCAGTATTTT.

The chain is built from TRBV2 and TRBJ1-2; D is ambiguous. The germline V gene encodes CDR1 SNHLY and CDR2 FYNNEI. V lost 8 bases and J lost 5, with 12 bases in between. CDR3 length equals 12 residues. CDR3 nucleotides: TGTGCCAGCCCCATCCGGCGGTATGGCTACACCTTC. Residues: CASPIRRYGYTF. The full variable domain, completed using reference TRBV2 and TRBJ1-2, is EPEVTQTPSHQVTQMGQEVILRCVPISNHLYFYWYRQILGQKVEFLVSFYNNEISEKSEIFDDQFSVERPDGSNFTLKIRSTKLEDSAMYFCASPIRRYGYTFGSGTRLTVV.

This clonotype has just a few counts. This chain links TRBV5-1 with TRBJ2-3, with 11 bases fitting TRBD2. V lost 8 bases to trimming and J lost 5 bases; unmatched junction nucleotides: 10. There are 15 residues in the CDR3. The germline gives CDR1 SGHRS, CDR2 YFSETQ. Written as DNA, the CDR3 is TGCGCCAGTGCTCCGCTAGCGGGAGGATTAGATACGCAGTATTTT. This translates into CASAPLAGGLDTQYF.

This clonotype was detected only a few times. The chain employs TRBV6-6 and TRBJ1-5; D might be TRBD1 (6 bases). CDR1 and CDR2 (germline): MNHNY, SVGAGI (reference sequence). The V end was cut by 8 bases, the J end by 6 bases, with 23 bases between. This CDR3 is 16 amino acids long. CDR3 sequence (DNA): TGTGCCAGCCCACGTTTTAATGGGGGCTACGGTCAGCCCCAGCATTTT. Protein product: CASPRFNGGYGQPQHF.

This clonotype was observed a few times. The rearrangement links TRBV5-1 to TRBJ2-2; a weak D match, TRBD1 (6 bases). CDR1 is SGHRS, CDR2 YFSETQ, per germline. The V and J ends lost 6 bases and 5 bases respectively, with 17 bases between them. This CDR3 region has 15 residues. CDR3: CASTNRGTNTGELFF. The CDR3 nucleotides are TGCGCCAGCACCAATCGAGGGACAAATACCGGGGAGCTGTTTTTT. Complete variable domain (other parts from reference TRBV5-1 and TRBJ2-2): KAGVTQTPRYLIKTRGQQVTLSCSPISGHRSVSWYQQTPGQGLQFLFEYFSETQRNKGNFPGRFSGRQFSNSRSEMNVSTLELGDSALYLCASTNRGTNTGELFFGEGSRLTVL.

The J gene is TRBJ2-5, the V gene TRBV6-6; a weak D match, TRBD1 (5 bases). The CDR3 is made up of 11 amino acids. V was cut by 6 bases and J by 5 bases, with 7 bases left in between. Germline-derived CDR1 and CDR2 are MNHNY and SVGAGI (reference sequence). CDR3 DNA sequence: TGTGCCAGCAGAAAGGGGGAGACCCAGTACTTC. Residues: CASRKGETQYF.

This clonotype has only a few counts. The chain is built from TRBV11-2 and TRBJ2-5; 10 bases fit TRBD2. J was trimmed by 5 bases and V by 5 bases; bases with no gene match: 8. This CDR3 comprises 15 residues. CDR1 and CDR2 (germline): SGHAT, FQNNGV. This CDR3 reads CASSSSGGFLETQYF. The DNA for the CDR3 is TGTGCCAGCAGCAGTAGCGGGGGGTTCTTGGAGACCCAGTACTTC.

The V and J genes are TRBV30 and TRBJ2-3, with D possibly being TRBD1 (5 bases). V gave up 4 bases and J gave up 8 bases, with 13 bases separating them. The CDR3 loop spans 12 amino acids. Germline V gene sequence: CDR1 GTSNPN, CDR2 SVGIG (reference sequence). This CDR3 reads CAWMGPSGTQYF. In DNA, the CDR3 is TGTGCCTGGATGGGGCCGTCGGGTACGCAGTATTTT.

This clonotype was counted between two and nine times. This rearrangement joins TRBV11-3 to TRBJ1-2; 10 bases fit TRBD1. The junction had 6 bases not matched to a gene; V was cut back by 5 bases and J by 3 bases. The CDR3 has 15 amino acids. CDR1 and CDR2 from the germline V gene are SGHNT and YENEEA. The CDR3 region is CASSDRGTGDYGYTF. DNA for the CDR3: TGTGCCAGCAGCGATCGAGGGACAGGGGACTATGGCTACACCTTC.

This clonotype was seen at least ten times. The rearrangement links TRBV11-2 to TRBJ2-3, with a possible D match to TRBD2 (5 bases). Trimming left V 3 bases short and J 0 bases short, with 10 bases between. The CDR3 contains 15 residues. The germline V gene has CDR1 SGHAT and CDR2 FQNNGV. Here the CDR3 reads CASSLDGGSTDTQYF. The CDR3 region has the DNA TGTGCCAGCAGCTTGGACGGCGGGAGCACAGATACGCAGTATTTT.

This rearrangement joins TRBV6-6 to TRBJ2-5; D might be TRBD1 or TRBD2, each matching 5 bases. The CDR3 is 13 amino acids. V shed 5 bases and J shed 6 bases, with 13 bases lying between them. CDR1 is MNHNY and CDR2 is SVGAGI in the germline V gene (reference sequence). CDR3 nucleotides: TGTGCCAGCAGTCCGACGGGGCCGAAGACCCAGTACTTC. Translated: CASSPTGPKTQYF.

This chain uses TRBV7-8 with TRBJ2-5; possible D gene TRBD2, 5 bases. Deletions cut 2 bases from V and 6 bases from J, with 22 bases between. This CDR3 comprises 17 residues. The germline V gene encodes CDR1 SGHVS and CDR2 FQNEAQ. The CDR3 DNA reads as TGTGCCAGCAGCTTATCGAGTGGGGTTTCTACCGGGAAGACCCAGTACTTC. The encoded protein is CASSLSSGVSTGKTQYF.

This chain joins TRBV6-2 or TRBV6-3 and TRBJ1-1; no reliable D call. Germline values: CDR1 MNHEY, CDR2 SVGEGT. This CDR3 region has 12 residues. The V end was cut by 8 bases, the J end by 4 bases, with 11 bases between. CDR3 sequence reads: CASRWLGTEAFF. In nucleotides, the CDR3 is TGTGCCAGCCGCTGGTTAGGCACTGAAGCTTTCTTT.